This TCR beta chain was sequenced during a study of T cells after yellow fever vaccination. Study at large: Some fractions had low cell numbers, and these were prepared with SMART-Seq v4 Ultra Low Input. Study results and limitations: Shared CD4/CD8 clonotypes were a small share, likely from convergent recombination. Researchers report a weaker secondary response that nonetheless peaked faster, day 5 versus 15.

Germline CDR1 reads SGDLS; CDR2 reads YYNGEE. This CDR3 has 13 residues. In regard to this clonotype: The antigen remains undetermined. The junction and the germline gene differ at one end; a read error may be behind it.

Researchers made TCR cDNA using 5'RACE template switching, and this step added a universal primer site and UMIs. TCRdb reprocessed the 5' RACE reads via MiXCR and lists one record per CDR3 protein. Altogether 350,000 to 550,000 distinct CDR3 sequences are present, under 20% being singletons, with the ten largest covering roughly 19%. Sequencing was performed on PBMCs, taken before the yellow fever booster vaccination. V usage is TRBV9 and J usage is TRBJ2-7; D gene ambiguous. The TCR was taken from a man aged 18-30 years who received the YFV17D yellow fever vaccine. The CDR3 nucleotides are TGTGCCATCAGCGTAGGGCTGGCCTACGAGCAGTACTTC. Translated, it gives CAISVGLAYEQYF. The entire variable domain, with the rest obtained from reference TRBV9 and TRBJ2-7, is as follows: DSGVTQTPKHLITATGQRVTLRCSPRSGDLSVYWYQQSLDQGLQFLIQYYNGEERAKGNILERFSAQQFPDLHSELNLSSLELGDSALYFCAISVGLAYEQYFGPGTRLTVT.